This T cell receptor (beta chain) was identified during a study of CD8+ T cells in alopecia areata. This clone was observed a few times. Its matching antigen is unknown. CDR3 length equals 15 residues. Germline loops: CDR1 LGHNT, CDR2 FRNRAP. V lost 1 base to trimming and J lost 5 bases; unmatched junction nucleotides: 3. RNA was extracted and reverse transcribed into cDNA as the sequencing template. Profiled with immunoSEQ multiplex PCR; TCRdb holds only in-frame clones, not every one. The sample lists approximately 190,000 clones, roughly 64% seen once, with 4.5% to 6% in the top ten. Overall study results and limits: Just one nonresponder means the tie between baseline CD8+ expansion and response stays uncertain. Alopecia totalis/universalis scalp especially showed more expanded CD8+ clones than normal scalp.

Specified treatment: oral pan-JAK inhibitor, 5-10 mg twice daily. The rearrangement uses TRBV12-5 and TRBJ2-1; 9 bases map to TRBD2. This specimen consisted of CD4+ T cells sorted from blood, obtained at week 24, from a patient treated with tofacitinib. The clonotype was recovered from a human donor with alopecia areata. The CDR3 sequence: CASGLGGLAHNEQFF. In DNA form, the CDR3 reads TGTGCTAGTGGTTTGGGGGGACTAGCCCACAATGAGCAGTTCTTC. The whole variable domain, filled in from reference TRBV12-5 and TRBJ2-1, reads DARVTQTPRHKVTEMGQEVTMRCQPILGHNTVFWYRQTMMQGLELLAYFRNRAPLDDSGMPKDRFSAEMPDATLATLKIQPSEPRDSAVYFCASGLGGLAHNEQFFGPGTRLTVL.